Here is one T cell receptor beta chain with its context. V lost 5 bases, J lost 6 bases, and 7 bases lay in between. The CDR3 length is 11 residues. CDR1 and CDR2 from the germline V gene are MDHEN and SYDVKM. TCRdb's table, derived via immunoSEQ multiplex PCR, lists solely in-frame clones and lacks some. Of roughly 570,000 clones in the sample, 85% to 90% are singletons; the top ten hold around 7.8%. This specimen comes from a study of blood T cell repertoires in COVID-19. Overall study: T cells, B-cell-depleted T cells, or PBMCs provided the cDNA or gDNA that served as material.

V is TRBV28 and J is TRBJ1-2, with D uncertain. The clonotype comes from a woman in her 50s with COVID-19, enrolled during active disease. The sample taken for sequencing was peripheral blood. The CDR3 is CASSLRDGYTF. CDR3 bases: TGTGCCAGCAGTCTGCGGGATGGCTACACCTTC.